This TCR beta chain was profiled in a study of blood T cells in healthy people across ages. The authors ran a second PCR of about 7 to 11 cycles using a sample-barcoded 5' primer and a J-beta primer mix. MiXCR was run by TCRdb on the 5' RACE reads, yielding one entry per CDR3 protein. The profile shows fewer than 2 million distinct CDR3 sequences, 35% to 50% of them singletons. The CDR3 runs 15 residues. The V gene's germline CDR1 is SGHDT and CDR2 YYEEEE. Trimming took 4 bases from V and 2 from J, leaving 15 bases between them. The clonotype originates from a human donor in good health. The chain joins TRBV5-6 to TRBJ1-1; D is perhaps TRBD1 (5 bases). Sequencing was performed on blood. CDR3 sequence: CASSPRAQLNTEAFF. The CDR3 nucleotides are TGTGCCAGCAGCCCCAGGGCACAGCTAAACACTGAAGCTTTCTTT. The whole variable domain, remainder taken from reference TRBV5-6 and TRBJ1-1, is DAGVTQSPTHLIKTRGQQVTLRCSPKSGHDTVSWYQQALGQGPQFIFQYYEEEERQRGNFPDRFSGHQFPNYSSELNVNALLLGDSALYLCASSPRAQLNTEAFFGQGTRLTVV.